The 20 T cell receptor beta chains below come from one sample, sequenced in a study of blood T cell repertoires in COVID-19. The assay was immunoSEQ multiplex PCR, and TCRdb's table has in-frame clones only and misses some. This sample has roughly 200,000 clones; around 80% occur once, and the top ten carry under 3.5%. Sequenced: peripheral blood. The receptors stem from a woman of 80 years or more with active or convalescent COVID-19.

This chain connects TRBV19 to TRBJ2-1, with TRBD2 matching 10 bases. Germline assignment: CDR1 LNHDA and CDR2 SQIVND (reference sequence). This CDR3 spans 15 amino acids. V trimming: 5 bases; J trimming: 10 bases; junction bases outside the gene matches: 11. The CDR3 here is CASSLAGGLLEEQFF. The CDR3 DNA is TGTGCCAGTAGTTTAGCGGGGGGACTTCTGGAGGAGCAGTTCTTC.

This chain connects TRBV5-8 to TRBJ1-4, with TRBD1 matching over 8 bases. Trimming removed 4 bases from V and 8 bases from J; junction bases left unmatched: 13. The CDR3 sequence is 16 residues long. Looked up from germline, CDR1 is SGHTS and CDR2 is YDEGEE. Here the CDR3 DNA reads TGTGCCAGCAGCGGTACTCGGACAGGGCTCCGGGAAAAACTGTTTTTT. It codes for CASSGTRTGLREKLFF.

The rearrangement uses TRBV6-5 and TRBJ2-4; 15 bases map to TRBD2. The CDR3 extends over 15 amino acids. The germline gives CDR1 MNHEY, CDR2 SVGAGI. V gave up 5 bases and J gave up 6 bases; unmatched junction bases: 2. The CDR3 region is CASSPGLAGGNIQYF. The CDR3, as DNA: TGTGCCAGCAGTCCGGGACTAGCGGGGGGAAACATTCAGTACTTC.

The chain carries TRBV5-1 and TRBJ2-5; D gene uncertain. Germline V gives CDR1 SGHRS, CDR2 YFSETQ. The V end was cut by 4 bases, the J end by 2 bases, with 3 bases between. This CDR3 region has 11 residues. For the CDR3, the DNA is TGCGCCAGCAGCCAACAAGAGACCCAGTACTTC. It yields the protein CASSQQETQYF.

The chain uses TRBV2 and TRBJ1-5; D possibly corresponds to TRBD1 (5 bases). Germline CDR1 SNHLY, CDR2 FYNNEI. CDR3 length: 18 residues. Trimming removed 2 bases at V and 2 bases at J, with 19 bases between. The CDR3 DNA is TGTGCCAGCAGTGAAATCGGGGGTAGGGGTTGGGGCAATCAGCCCCAGCATTTT. As protein: CASSEIGGRGWGNQPQHF.

The chain combines TRBV4-1 with TRBJ2-5; perhaps TRBD2 as D (7 bases). Germline V lookup: CDR1 MGHRA, CDR2 YSYEKL. The V end was cut by 6 bases, the J end by 3 bases, with 26 bases between. The CDR3 covers 18 residues. CDR3 DNA sequence: TGCGCCAGCAGTCATACCCCCGGTATCCGGGGGGCCGAAGAGACCCAGTACTTC. Residues: CASSHTPGIRGAEETQYF.

This clone was recorded at least ten times. The rearrangement links TRBV19 to TRBJ1-6, with 7 bases that match TRBD1. V lost 5 bases to trimming and J lost 9 bases; unmatched junction nucleotides: 7. Germline V CDR1 and CDR2: LNHDA, SQIVND (reference sequence). The CDR3 runs 14 residues. CDR3 sequence: CASSFTGVGSPLHF. The DNA for the CDR3 is TGTGCCAGTAGTTTCACAGGGGTGGGTTCACCCCTCCACTTT.

The CDR3 is CASSRAGTDYGYTF. Written as DNA, the CDR3 is TGCGCCAGCAGCCGAGCCGGGACAGACTATGGCTACACCTTC. V gene TRBV4-1 combines with J gene TRBJ1-2, with 7 bases fitting TRBD1. Germline assignment: CDR1 MGHRA and CDR2 YSYEKL. Trimming cost V 4 bases and J 3 bases; bases outside gene matches: 5. The CDR3 extends over 14 amino acids.

The rearrangement links TRBV10-3 to TRBJ1-2; D is unclear. In germline, CDR1 is ENHRY, CDR2 SYGVKD. The V end was cut by 3 bases, the J end by 2 bases, with 10 bases between. This CDR3 region has 14 residues. The DNA of the CDR3 is TGTGCCATCAGTGACGGGGAGTGGAACTATGGCTACACCTTC. It yields the protein CAISDGEWNYGYTF.

The chain joins TRBV7-9 to TRBJ1-1; TRBD1 matches at 7 bases. Germline CDR1 reads SEHNR; CDR2 reads FQNEAQ (reference sequence). This CDR3 has 14 amino acids. J was trimmed by 10 bases and V by 5 bases; bases with no gene match: 13. Here the CDR3 DNA reads TGTGCCAGCAGCGAAGCGGCTGGGGCAGGGGGAGCTTTCTTT. The encoded protein is CASSEAAGAGGAFF.

The V gene is TRBV2, the J gene TRBJ1-2; 9 positions agree with TRBD1. The CDR3 is 15 residues long. V was pared by 1 base and J by 2 bases, with 2 bases of the junction left unmatched. Per germline, CDR1 SNHLY and CDR2 FYNNEI. CDR3 DNA sequence: TGTGCCAGCAGTGAAGTGGGACAGGGCAACTATGGCTACACCTTC. Translation: CASSEVGQGNYGYTF.

The chain couples TRBV7-9 to TRBJ2-3; 8 bases agree with TRBD2. Germline values: CDR1 SEHNR, CDR2 FQNEAQ (reference sequence). V trimming: 10 bases; J trimming: 3 bases; junction bases outside the gene matches: 12. The CDR3 is made up of 15 amino acids. CDR3 DNA sequence: TGTGCCACGGCCTACGGAGAGCGGGGGACAGATACGCAGTATTTT. It translates to CATAYGERGTDTQYF.

The chain links TRBV14 to TRBJ2-1; D is possibly TRBD1 (6 bases). With 3 bases removed from V and 3 bases from J, the gap between germline ends came to 9 bases. The CDR3 consists of 14 residues. Germline loops: CDR1 SGHDN, CDR2 FVKESK. CDR3 nucleotide sequence: TGTGCCAGCAGCCAGGAGACAGGCTACAATGAGCAGTTCTTC. As protein: CASSQETGYNEQFF.

This chain connects TRBV2 to TRBJ2-5, with D unclear. The CDR3 contains 14 residues. Germline CDR1 SNHLY, CDR2 FYNNEI. With 5 bases removed from V and 1 base from J, the gap between germline ends came to 11 bases. CDR3 sequence (DNA): TGTGCCAGCAGTCCTAAAAATATCCAAGAGACCCAGTACTTC. It encodes CASSPKNIQETQYF.

This chain uses TRBV5-4 with TRBJ1-6; the D gene is possibly TRBD1 (5 bases). V dropped 0 bases and J dropped 4 bases, with 8 bases sitting between them. Germline V gene lookup returns CDR1 SGHNT and CDR2 YYREEE (reference sequence). The CDR3 covers 15 residues. The CDR3 loop reads CASSLVGGYNSPLHF. CDR3 sequence (DNA): TGTGCCAGCAGCTTGGTGGGGGGGTATAATTCACCCCTCCACTTT.

In its sample, this clone was seen a few times. The chain employs TRBV18 and TRBJ2-3; 8 bases fit TRBD1. Germline assignment: CDR1 KGHSH and CDR2 LQKENI. V trimming: 3 bases; J trimming: 0 bases; junction bases outside the gene matches: 2. The CDR3 sequence is 15 residues long. The DNA of the CDR3 is TGTGCCAGCTCACCCACAGGGGGAAGCACAGATACGCAGTATTTT. Amino acids: CASSPTGGSTDTQYF.

The chain has TRBV2 and TRBJ1-5, with D tentatively TRBD1 (5 bases). Deletions cut 6 bases from V and 11 bases from J, with 20 bases between. The CDR3 length is 14 residues. CDR1 and CDR2 from the germline V gene are SNHLY and FYNNEI. CDR3 region: CASRAMIYGGSQHF. CDR3 nucleotide sequence: TGTGCCAGCAGGGCCATGATTTACGGGGGGTCCCAGCATTTT.

V and J are TRBV7-9 and TRBJ1-5, with a weak D call TRBD1 (5 bases). The CDR3 is 16 amino acids. CDR1 SEHNR and CDR2 FQNEAQ come from the germline V gene (reference sequence). With 2 bases removed from V and 3 bases from J, the gap between germline ends came to 14 bases. The CDR3 region has the DNA TGTGCCAGCAGCTTACTGTACGGGGGGTCCAATCAGCCCCAGCATTTT. Translating it yields CASSLLYGGSNQPQHF.

V gene TRBV7-9 combines with J gene TRBJ2-3; TRBD2 is a possible D gene (7 bases). The V gene lost 4 bases and the J gene lost 3 bases, with 20 bases spanning the gap. Germline lookup yields CDR1 SEHNR and CDR2 FQNEAQ (reference sequence). The CDR3 has 17 residues. CDR3 sequence (DNA): TGTGCCAGCAGCTATACAATGGGGGGGCGCCGGACAGATACGCAGTATTTT. The encoded protein is CASSYTMGGRRTDTQYF.

This chain links TRBV24-1 with TRBJ2-6, with 8 bases aligning to TRBD1. In germline, CDR1 is KGHDR, CDR2 SFDVKD. V shed 4 bases, J shed 2 bases, and the junction held 9 bases outside the gene matches. The length of the CDR3 is 18 residues. CDR3 amino acids: CATSDPGQGTAGANVLTF. For the CDR3, the DNA is TGTGCCACCAGTGACCCCGGACAGGGTACTGCTGGGGCCAACGTCCTGACTTTC.